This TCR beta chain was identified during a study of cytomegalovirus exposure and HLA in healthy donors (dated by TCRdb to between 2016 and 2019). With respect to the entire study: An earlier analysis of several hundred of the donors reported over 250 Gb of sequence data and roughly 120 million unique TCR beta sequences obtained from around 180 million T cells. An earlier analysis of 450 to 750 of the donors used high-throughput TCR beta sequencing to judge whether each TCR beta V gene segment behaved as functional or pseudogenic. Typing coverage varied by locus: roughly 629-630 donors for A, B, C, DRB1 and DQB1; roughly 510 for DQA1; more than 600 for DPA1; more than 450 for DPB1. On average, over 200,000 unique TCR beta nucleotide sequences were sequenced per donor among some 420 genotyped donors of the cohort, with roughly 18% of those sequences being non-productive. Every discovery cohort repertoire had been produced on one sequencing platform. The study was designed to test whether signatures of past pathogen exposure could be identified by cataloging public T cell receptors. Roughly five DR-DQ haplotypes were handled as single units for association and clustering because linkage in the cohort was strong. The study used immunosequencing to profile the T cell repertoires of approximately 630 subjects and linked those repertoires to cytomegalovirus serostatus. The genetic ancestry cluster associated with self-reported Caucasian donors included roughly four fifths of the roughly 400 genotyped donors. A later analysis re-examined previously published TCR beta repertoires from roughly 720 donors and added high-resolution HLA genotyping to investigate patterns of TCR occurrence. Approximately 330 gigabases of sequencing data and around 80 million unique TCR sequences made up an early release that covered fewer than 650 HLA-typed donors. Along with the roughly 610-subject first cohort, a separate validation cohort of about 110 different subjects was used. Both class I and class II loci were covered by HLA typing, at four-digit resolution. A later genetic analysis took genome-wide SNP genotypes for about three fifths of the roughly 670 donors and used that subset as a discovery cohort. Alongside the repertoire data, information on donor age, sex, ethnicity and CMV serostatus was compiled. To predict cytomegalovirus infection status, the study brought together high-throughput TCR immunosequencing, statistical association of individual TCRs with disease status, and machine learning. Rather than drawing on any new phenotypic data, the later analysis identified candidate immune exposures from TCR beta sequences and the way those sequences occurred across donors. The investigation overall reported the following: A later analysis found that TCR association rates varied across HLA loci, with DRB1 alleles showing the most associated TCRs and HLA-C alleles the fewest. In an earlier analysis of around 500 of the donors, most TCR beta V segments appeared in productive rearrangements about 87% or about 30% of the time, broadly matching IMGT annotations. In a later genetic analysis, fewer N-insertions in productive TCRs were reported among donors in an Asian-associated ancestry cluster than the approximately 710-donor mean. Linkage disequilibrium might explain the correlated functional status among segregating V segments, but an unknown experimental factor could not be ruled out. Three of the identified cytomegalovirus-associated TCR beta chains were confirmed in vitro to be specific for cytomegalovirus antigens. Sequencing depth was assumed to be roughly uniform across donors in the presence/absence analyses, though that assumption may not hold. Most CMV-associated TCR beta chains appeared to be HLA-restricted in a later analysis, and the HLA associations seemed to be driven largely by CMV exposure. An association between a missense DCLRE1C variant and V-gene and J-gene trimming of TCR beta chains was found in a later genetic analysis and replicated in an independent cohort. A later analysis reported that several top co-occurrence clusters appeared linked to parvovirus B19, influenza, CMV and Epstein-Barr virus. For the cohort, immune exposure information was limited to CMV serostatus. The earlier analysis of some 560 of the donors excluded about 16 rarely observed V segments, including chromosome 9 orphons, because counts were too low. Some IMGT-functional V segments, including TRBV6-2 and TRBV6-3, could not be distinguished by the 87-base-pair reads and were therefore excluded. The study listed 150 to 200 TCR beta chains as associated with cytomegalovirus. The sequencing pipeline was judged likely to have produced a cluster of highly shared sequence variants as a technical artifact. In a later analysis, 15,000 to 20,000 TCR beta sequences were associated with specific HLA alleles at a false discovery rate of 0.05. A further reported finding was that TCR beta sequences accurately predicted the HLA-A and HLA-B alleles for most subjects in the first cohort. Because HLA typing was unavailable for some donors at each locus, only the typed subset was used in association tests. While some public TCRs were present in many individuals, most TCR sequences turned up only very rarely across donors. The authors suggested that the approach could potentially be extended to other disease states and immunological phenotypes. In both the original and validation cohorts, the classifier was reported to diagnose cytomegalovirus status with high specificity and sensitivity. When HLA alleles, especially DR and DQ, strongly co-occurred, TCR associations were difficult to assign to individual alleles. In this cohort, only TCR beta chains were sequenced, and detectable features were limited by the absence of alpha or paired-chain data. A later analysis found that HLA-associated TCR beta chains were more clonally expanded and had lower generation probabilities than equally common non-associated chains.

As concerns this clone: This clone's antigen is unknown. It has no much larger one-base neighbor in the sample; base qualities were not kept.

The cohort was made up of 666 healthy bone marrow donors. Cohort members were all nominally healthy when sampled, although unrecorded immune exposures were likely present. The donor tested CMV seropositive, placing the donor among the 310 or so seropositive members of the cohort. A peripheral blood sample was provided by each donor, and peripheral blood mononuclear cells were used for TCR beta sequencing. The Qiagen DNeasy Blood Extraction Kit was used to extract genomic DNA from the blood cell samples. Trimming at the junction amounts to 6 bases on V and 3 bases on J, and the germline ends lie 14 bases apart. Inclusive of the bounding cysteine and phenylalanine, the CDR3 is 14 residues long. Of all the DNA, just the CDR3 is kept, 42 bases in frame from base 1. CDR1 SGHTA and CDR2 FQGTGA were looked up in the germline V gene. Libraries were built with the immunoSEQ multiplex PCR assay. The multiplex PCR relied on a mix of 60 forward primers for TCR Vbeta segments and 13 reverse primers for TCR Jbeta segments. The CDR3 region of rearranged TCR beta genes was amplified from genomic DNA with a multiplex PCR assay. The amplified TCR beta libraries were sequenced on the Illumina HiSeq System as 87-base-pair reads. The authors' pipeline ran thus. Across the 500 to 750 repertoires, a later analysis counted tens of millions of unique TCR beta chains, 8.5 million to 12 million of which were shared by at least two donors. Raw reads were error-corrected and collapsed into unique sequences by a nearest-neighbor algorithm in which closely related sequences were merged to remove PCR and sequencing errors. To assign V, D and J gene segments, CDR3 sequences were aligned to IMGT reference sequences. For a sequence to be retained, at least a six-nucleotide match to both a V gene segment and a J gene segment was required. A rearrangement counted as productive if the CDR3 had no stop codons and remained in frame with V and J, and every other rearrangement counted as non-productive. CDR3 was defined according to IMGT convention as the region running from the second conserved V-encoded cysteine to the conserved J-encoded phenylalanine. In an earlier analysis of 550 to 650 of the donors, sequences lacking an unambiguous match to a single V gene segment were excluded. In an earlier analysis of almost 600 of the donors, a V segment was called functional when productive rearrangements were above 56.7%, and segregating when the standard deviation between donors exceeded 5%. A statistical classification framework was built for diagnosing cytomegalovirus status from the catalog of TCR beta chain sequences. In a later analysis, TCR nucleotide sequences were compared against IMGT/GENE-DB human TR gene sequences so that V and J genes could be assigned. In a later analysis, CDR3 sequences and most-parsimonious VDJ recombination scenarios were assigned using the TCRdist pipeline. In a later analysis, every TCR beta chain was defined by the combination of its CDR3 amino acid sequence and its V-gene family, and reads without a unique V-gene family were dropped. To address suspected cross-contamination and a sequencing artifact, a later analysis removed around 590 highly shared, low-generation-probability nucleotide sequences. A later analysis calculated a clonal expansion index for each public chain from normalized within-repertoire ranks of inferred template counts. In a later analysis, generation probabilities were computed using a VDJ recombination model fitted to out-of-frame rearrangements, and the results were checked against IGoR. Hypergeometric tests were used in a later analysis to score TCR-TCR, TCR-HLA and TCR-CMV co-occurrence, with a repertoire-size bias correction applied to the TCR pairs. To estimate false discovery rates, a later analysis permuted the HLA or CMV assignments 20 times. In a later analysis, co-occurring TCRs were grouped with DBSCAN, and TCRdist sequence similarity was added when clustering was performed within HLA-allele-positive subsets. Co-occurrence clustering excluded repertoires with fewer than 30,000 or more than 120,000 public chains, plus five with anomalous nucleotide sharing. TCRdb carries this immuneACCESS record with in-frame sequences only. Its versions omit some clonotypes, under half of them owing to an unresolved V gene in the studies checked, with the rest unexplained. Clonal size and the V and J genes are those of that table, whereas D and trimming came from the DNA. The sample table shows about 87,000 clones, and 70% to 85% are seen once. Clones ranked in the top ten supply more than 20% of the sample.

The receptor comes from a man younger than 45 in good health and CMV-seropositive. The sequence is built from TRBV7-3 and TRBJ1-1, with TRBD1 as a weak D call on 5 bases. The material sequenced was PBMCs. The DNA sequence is TGTGCCAGCAGACCTGGGGCAGGTGACACTGAAGCTTTCTTT. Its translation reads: CASRPGAGDTEAFF.